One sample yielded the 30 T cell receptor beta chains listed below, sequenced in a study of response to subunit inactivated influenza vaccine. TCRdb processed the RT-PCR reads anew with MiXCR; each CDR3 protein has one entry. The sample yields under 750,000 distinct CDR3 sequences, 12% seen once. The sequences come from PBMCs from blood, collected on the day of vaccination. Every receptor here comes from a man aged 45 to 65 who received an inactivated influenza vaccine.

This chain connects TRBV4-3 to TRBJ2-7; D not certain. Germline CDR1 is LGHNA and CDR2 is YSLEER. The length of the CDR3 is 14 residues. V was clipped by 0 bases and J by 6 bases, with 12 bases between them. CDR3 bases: TGCGCCAGCAGCCAAGAGTGGCTATCAGGCGAGCAGTACTTC. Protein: CASSQEWLSGEQYF.

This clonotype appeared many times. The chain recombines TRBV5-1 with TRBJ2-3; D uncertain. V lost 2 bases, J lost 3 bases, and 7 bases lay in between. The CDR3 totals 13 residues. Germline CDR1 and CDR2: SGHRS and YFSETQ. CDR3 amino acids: CASSFSMTDTQYF. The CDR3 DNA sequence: TGCGCCAGCAGCTTTTCCATGACAGATACGCAGTATTTT.

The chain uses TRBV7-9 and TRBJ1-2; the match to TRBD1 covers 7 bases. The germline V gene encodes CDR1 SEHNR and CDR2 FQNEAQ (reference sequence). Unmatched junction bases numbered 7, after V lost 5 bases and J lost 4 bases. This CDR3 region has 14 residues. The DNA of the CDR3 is TGTGCCAGCAGCGTAATACAGGGGAGCTATGGCTACACCTTC. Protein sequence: CASSVIQGSYGYTF.

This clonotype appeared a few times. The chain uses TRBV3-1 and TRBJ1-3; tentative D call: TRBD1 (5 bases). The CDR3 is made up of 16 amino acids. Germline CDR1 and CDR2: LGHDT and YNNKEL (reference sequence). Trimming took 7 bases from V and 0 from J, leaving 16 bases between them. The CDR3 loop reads CASTSRGAVSGNTIYF. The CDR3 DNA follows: TGTGCCAGCACCTCCCGAGGGGCGGTCTCTGGAAACACCATATATTTT.

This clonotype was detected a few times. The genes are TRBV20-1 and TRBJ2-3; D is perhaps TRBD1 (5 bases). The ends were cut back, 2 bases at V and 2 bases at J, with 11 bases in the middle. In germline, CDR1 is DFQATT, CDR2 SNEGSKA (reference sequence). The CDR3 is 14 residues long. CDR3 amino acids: CSARSQGLTDTQYF. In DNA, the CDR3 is TGCAGTGCTAGATCCCAGGGTCTCACAGATACGCAGTATTTT.

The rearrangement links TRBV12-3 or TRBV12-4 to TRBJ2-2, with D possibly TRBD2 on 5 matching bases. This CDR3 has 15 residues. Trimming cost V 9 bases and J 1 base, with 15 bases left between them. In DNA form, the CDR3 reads TGTGCCAGTAACCCTCTAGCATTGAACACCGGGGAGCTGTTTTTT. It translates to CASNPLALNTGELFF.

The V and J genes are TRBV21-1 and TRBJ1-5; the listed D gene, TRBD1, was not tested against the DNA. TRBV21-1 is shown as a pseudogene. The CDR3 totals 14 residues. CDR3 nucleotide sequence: TGTGCCAGCAGCAAAAACAGGGACAATCACCCCCAGCATTTT. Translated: CASSKNRDNHPQHF.

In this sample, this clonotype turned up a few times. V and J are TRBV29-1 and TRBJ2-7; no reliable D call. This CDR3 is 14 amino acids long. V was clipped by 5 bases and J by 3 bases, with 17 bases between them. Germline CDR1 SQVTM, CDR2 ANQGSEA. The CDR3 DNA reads TGCAGCGTTTTGGCAGGTCCCCTTTACTACGAGCAGTACTTC. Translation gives CSVLAGPLYYEQYF.

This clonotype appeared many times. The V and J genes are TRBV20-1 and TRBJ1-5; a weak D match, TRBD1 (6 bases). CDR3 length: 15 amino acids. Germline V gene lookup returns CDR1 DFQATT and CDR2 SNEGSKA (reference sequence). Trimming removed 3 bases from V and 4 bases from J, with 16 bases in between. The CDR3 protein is CSARGQGHTNQPQHF. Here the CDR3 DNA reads TGCAGTGCTAGGGGCCAGGGGCATACTAATCAGCCCCAGCATTTT.

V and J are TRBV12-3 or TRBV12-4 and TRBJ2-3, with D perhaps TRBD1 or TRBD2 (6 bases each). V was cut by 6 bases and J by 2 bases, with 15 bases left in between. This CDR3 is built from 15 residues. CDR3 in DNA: TGTGCCAGCAGCGAGGGGGGCCCACACACAGATACGCAGTATTTT. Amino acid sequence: CASSEGGPHTDTQYF.

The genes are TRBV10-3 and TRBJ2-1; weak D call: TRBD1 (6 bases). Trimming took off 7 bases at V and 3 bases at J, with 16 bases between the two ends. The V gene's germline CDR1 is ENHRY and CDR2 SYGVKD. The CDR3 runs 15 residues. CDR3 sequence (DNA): TGTGCCATCAAACAGGGAGCTACTAACTACAATGAGCAGTTCTTC. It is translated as CAIKQGATNYNEQFF.

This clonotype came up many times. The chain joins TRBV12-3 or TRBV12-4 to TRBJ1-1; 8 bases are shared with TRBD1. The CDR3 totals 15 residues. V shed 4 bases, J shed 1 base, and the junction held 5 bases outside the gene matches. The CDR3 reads CASSSRQGRNTEAFF. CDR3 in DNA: TGTGCCAGCAGTTCCCGACAGGGGCGGAACACTGAAGCTTTCTTT.

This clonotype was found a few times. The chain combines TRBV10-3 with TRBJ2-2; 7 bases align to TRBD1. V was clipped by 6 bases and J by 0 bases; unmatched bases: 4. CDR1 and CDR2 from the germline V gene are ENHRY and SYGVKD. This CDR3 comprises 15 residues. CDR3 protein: CAIRYGTANTGELFF. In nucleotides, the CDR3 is TGTGCCATCAGGTACGGGACAGCGAACACCGGGGAGCTGTTTTTT.

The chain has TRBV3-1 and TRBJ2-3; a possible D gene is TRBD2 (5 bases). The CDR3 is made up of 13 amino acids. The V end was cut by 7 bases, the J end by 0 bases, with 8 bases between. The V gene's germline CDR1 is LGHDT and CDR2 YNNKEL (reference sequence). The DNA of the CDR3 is TGTGCCAGCATGAGGGCCAGCACAGATACGCAGTATTTT. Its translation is CASMRASTDTQYF.

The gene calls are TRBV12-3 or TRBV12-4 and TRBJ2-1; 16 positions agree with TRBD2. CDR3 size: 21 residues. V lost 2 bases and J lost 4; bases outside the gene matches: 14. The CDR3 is CASSLRVGLAGGYSPYNEQFF. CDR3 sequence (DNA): TGTGCCAGCAGTTTAAGGGTGGGACTAGCGGGGGGGTACTCCCCTTACAATGAGCAGTTCTTC.

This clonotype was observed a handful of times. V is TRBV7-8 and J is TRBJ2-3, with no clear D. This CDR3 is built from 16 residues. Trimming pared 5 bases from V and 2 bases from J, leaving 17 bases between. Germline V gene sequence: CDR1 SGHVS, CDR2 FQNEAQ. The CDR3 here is CASSIQAIHFTDTQYF. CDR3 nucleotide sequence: TGTGCCAGCAGCATTCAGGCTATCCATTTCACAGATACGCAGTATTTT.

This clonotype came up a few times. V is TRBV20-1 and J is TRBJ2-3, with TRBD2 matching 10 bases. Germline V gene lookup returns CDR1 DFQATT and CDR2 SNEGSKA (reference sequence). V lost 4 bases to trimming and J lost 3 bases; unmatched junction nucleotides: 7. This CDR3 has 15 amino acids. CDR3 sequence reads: CSATRGSGGTDTQYF. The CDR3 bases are TGCAGTGCTACTCGTGGTAGCGGGGGGACAGATACGCAGTATTTT.

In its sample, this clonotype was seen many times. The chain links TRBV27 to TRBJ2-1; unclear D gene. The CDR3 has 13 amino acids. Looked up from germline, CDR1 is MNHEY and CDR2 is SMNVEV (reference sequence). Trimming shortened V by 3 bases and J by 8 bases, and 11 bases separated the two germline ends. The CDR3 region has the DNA TGTGCCAGCAGTTTCGTTCTTGGCGATGAGCAGTTCTTC. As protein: CASSFVLGDEQFF.

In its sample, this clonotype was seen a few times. CDR3 bases: TGTGCCAGCAGCCAAGAGGAACAGTTTGACAATTCACCCCTCCACTTT. It translates to CASSQEEQFDNSPLHF. This chain joins TRBV3-1 and TRBJ1-6; D is unresolved. Trimming took 0 bases from V and 7 from J, leaving 13 bases between them. CDR1 is LGHDT, CDR2 YNNKEL, per germline (reference sequence). The length of the CDR3 is 16 residues.

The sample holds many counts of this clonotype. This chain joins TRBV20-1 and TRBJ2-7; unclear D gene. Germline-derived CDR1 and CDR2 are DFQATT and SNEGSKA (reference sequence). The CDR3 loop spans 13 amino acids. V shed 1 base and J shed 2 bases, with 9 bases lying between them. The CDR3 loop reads CSARVPGPYEQYF. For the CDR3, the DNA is TGCAGTGCTAGAGTCCCAGGCCCCTACGAGCAGTACTTC.

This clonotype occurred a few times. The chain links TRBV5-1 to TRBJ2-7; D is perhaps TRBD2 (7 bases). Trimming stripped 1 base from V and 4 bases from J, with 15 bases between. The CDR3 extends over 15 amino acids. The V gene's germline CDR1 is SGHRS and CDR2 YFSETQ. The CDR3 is CASSLMGGLNYEQYF. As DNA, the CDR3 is TGCGCCAGCAGCTTGATGGGGGGGCTTAATTACGAGCAGTACTTC.

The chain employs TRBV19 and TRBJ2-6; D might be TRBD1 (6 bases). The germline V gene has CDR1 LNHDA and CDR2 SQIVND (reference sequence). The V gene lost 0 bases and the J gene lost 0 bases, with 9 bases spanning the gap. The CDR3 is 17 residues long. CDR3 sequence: CASSIEQGFSGANVLTF. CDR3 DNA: TGTGCCAGTAGTATAGAACAGGGTTTCTCTGGGGCCAACGTCCTGACTTTC.

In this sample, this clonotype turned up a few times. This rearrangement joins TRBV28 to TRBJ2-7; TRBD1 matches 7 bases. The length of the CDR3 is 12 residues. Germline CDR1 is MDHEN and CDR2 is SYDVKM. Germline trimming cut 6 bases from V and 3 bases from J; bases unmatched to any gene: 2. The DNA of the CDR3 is TGTGCCAGCAGACGACAGGGCTACGAGCAGTACTTC. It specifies CASRRQGYEQYF.

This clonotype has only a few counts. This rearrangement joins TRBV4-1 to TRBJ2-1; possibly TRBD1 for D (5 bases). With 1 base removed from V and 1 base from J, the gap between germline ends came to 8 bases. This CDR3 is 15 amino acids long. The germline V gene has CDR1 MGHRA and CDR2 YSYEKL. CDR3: CASSQGAGSYNEQFF. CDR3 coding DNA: TGCGCCAGCAGCCAAGGGGCAGGGTCCTACAATGAGCAGTTCTTC.

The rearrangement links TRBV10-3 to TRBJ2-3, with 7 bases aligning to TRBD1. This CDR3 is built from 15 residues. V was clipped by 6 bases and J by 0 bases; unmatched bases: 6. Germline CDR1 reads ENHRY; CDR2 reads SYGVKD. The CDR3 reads CAISKQGLSTDTQYF. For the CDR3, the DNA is TGTGCCATCAGCAAACAGGGGTTGAGCACAGATACGCAGTATTTT.

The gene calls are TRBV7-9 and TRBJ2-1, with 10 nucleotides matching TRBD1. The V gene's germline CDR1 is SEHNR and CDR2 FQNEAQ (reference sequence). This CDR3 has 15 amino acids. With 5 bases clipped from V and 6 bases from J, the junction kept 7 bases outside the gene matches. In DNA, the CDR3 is TGTGCCAGCAGCAACCGGGACAGGGGACCCAATGAGCAGTTCTTC. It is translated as CASSNRDRGPNEQFF.

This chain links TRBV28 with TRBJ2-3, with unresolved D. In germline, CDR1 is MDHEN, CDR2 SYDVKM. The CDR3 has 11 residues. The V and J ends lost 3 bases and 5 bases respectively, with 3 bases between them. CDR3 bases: TGTGCCAGCAGTTTTGAAGATACGCAGTATTTT. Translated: CASSFEDTQYF.

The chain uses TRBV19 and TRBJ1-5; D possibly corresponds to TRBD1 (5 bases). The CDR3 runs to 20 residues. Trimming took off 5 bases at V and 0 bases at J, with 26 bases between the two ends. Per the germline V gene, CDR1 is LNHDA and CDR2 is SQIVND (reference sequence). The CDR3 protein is CASSLSGRDLVTYSNQPQHF. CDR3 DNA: TGTGCCAGTAGTCTGAGCGGCCGGGACCTAGTAACCTATAGCAATCAGCCCCAGCATTTT.

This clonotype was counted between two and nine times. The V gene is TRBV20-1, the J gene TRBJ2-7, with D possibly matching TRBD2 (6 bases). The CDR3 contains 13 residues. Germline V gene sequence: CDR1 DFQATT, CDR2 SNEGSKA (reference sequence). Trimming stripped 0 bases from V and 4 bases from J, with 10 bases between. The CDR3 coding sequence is TGCAGTGCTAGAGATACTAGCAGATACGAGCAGTACTTC. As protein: CSARDTSRYEQYF.

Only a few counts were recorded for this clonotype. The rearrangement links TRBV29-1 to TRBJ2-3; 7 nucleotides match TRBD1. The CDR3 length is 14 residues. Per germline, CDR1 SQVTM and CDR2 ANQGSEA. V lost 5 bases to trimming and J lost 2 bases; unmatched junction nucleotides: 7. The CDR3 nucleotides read TGCAGCGTTTTCTACAGGGGCCACACAGATACGCAGTATTTT. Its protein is CSVFYRGHTDTQYF.